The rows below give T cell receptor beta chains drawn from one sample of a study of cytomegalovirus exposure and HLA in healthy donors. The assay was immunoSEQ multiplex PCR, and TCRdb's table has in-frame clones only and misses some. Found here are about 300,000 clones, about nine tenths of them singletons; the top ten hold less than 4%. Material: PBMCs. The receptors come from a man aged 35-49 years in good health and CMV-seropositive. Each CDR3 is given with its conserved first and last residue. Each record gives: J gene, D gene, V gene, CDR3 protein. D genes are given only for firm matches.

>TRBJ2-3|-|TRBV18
CASSPPDFSTDTQYF
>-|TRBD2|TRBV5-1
CASTVAGATYEQYF
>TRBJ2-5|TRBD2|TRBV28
CASSLGLAVVETQYF
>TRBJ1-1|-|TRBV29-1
CSVEEGLGRSTEAFF
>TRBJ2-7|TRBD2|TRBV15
CATSGGGSGRANKQYF
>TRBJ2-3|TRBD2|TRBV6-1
CASSPLGGHADTQYF
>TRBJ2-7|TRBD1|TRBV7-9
CASSLAAGGSYEQYF
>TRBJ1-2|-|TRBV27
CASSFRTGVHYGYTF
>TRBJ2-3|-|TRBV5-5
CASSYRSDTAGPDTQYF
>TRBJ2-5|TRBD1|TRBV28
CASSQGGGPGGTQYF
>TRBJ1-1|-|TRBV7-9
CASSLADSREAFF
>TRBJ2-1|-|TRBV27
CASSLEDASSYNEQFF
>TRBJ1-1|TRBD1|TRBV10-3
CAISETGTGYTEAFF
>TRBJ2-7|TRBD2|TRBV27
CASRQSGRLYEQYF
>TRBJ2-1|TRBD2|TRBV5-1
CASSSRLAGGYNEQFF
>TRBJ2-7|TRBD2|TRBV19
CASSPVSGSSSYEQYF
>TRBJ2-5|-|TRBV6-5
CASSSSGEETQYF
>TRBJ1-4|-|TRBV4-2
CASSQRQGPNEKLFF
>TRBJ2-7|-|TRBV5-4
CASSSERGTSEQYF
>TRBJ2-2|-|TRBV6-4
CASSDSHKNTGELFF
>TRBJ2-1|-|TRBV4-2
CASTPDSSYNEQFF
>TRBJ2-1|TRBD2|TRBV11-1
CASSLWGGDNEQFF
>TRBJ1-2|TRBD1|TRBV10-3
CAISESTGGNYYTF
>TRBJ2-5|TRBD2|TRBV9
CASSVFPGAGVETQYF
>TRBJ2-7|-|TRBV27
CASSYRTPTYEQYF
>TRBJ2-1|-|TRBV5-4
CASSLGQVSYNEQFF
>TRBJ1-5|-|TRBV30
CAWSADPANQPQHF
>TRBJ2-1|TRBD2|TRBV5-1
CASSLARSSGLPYNEQFF
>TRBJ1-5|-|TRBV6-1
CASAASNQPQHF
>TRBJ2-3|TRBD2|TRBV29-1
CSVDPGGGLAGPAVGDTQYF
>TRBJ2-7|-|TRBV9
CASSPGGAGGTYEQYF
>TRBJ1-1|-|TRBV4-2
CASTAGGALGTEAFF
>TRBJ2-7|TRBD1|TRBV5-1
CASSAGQGAEEQYF
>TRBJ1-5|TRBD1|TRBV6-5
CASRRTGGNQPQHF
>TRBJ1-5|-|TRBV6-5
CASSREGMGQPQHF
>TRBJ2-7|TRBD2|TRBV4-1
CASSLSGTSGSEQYF
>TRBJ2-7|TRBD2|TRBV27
CASSLTSGSFSYEQYF
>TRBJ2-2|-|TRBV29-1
CSVVPGTGELFF
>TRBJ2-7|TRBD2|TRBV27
CASSLTLAGVYEQYF
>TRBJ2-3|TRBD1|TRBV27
CASSLEGAGTDTQYF
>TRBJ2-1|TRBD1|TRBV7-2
CASSLDRGSYNEQFF
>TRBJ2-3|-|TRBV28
CASSLWAGKQDTQYF
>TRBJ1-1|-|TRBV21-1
CASSNPENTEAFF
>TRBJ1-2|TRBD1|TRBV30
CAWSDRQGWNYGYTF
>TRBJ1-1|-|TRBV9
CASSVGQSNTEAFF
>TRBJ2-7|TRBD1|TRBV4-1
CASSGTDYEQYF
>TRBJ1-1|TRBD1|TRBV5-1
CASSLATGVNTEAFF
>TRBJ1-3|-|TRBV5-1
CASSPRTGSGGSGNTIYF
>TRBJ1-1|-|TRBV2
CASRGVDRWNTEAFF